This passage covers 13 T cell receptor beta chains from one sample sequenced in a study of T cells in Graves' hyperthyroidism and ophthalmopathy. There were TCR beta CDR3 regions amplified from RNA transcripts. When the TCR CDR3 underwent first-round RT-PCR, the HTBI primer set was used. TCRdb reprocessed the multiplex PCR reads via MiXCR and lists one record per CDR3 protein. The profile covers 450,000 to 650,000 distinct CDR3 sequences, with 15% to 20% appearing a single time and about 16% taken by the ten largest. The material sequenced was blood. The receptor source for this set is a woman younger than 30 with Graves' ophthalmopathy.

This clonotype was observed a few times. A much larger clone lies a single base off, so this may be a read error. V and J are TRBV7-9 and TRBJ2-7; 8 bases are a match to TRBD1. Germline loops: CDR1 SEHNR, CDR2 FQNEAQ (reference sequence). V was clipped by 3 bases and J by 0 bases; unmatched bases: 4. CDR3 length: 15 residues. For the CDR3, the DNA is TGTGCCAGCAGCTTCGGACAGGGAACCTCCTACGAGCAGTACTTC. Amino acids: CASSFGQGTSYEQYF.

This clonotype was detected ten times or more. The rearrangement uses TRBV28 and TRBJ2-2; D is perhaps TRBD1 (6 bases). CDR1 and CDR2 (germline): MDHEN, SYDVKM. V was cut by 1 base and J by 3 bases, with 6 bases left in between. CDR3 size: 14 residues. The CDR3 loop reads CASSLYRDTGELFF. The DNA of the CDR3 is TGTGCCAGCAGTTTATACAGGGACACCGGGGAGCTGTTTTTT.

The genes are TRBV6-1 and TRBJ2-1; 7 nucleotides agree with TRBD1. The CDR3 sequence is 15 residues long. Germline CDR1 and CDR2: MNHNS and SASEGT. The trim removed 2 bases at V and 4 bases at J, leaving 5 bases unmatched. DNA of the CDR3: TGTGCCAGCAGTGAAAAGGGGGCCGGATACAATGAGCAGTTCTTC. As protein: CASSEKGAGYNEQFF.

The sample holds a few counts of this clonotype. V usage is TRBV30 and J usage is TRBJ2-7, with TRBD2 as a possible D gene (6 bases). The V end lost 0 bases, the J end lost 3 bases, and 15 bases lay between the germline ends. This CDR3 region has 15 residues. The V gene's germline CDR1 is GTSNPN and CDR2 SVGIG (reference sequence). The chain's CDR3 is CAWSVSSGLRYEQYF. As DNA, the CDR3 is TGTGCCTGGAGTGTATCCAGCGGGCTCCGCTACGAGCAGTACTTC. Combining the CDR3 with reference TRBV30 and TRBJ2-7 gives the whole variable domain SQTIHQWPATLVQPVGSPLSLECTVEGTSNPNLYWYRQAAGRGLQLLFYSVGIGQISSEVPQNLSASRPQDRQFILSSKKLLLSDSGFYLCAWSVSSGLRYEQYFGPGTRLTVT.

This clonotype was seen repeatedly, ten times or more. The rearrangement uses TRBV30 and TRBJ1-6; D not resolved. This CDR3 contains 14 residues. Trimming took off 0 bases at V and 10 bases at J, with 13 bases between the two ends. Germline CDR1 GTSNPN, CDR2 SVGIG (reference sequence). CDR3: CAWSVVMEKSPLHF. In DNA, the CDR3 is TGTGCCTGGAGTGTAGTCATGGAGAAATCACCCCTCCACTTT. Complete variable domain (other parts from reference TRBV30 and TRBJ1-6): SQTIHQWPATLVQPVGSPLSLECTVEGTSNPNLYWYRQAAGRGLQLLFYSVGIGQISSEVPQNLSASRPQDRQFILSSKKLLLSDSGFYLCAWSVVMEKSPLHFGNGTRLTVT.

The gene calls are TRBV10-3 and TRBJ1-1, with TRBD1 matching 7 bases. The CDR3 extends over 14 amino acids. Trimming removed 4 bases from V and 1 base from J; junction bases left unmatched: 3. Germline V gene data show CDR1 as ENHRY and CDR2 as SYGVKD. CDR3 coding DNA: TGTGCCATCAGTGGGACAGGTTCGAACACTGAAGCTTTCTTT. Its translation: CAISGTGSNTEAFF.

J is TRBJ1-1 and V is TRBV4-1, with TRBD1 matching 8 bases. With V trimmed by 0 bases and J by 6 bases, 6 bases remained unmatched. The CDR3 consists of 15 residues. The germline V gene has CDR1 MGHRA and CDR2 YSYEKL. The CDR3, as DNA: TGCGCCAGCAGCCAAGAGGACAGGGAGCTAGCTGAAGCTTTCTTT. Translating gives CASSQEDRELAEAFF.

This clonotype was counted many times. The V call is TRBV7-8, the J call TRBJ2-1; 9 bases are a match to TRBD2. The CDR3 length is 18 residues. Unmatched junction bases numbered 15, after V lost 5 bases and J lost 4 bases. Per germline, CDR1 SGHVS and CDR2 FQNEAQ. The DNA of the CDR3 is TGTGCCAGCAGCCTTACCCCCCGGAGGACTAGCGAGTACAATGAGCAGTTCTTC. Translating it yields CASSLTPRRTSEYNEQFF.

This clonotype was seen a few times. This sequence joins TRBV5-5 and TRBJ1-1; D ambiguous. This CDR3 comprises 14 residues. The germline V gene has CDR1 SGHKS and CDR2 YYEKEE (reference sequence). The V gene lost 0 bases and the J gene lost 1 base, with 7 bases spanning the gap. CDR3 protein: CASSLGLGNTEAFF. The CDR3 DNA is TGTGCCAGCAGCTTGGGTCTGGGGAACACTGAAGCTTTCTTT.

The chain uses TRBV14 and TRBJ2-3; D is tentatively TRBD1 or TRBD2 (6 bases each). The germline gives CDR1 SGHDN, CDR2 FVKESK. This CDR3 spans 16 amino acids. V lost 1 base and J lost 2, with 13 bases in between. DNA for the CDR3: TGTGCCAGCAGCCAAGCTCGGGGGCCGTCCACAGATACGCAGTATTTT. Protein product: CASSQARGPSTDTQYF.

This clonotype was seen only once. A much larger clone is a single base away; this may be a read error. It is likely a read error, because the conserved phenylalanine at the end of the CDR3 is missing. V gene TRBV12-3 or TRBV12-4 combines with J gene TRBJ2-1, with 13 positions matching TRBD2. The CDR3 is 16 amino acids. The V segment lost 4 bases and the J segment 6 bases; nucleotides outside the gene matches: 6. The CDR3 DNA sequence: TGTGCCAGCAGTTGGGGGACTAGCGGGGTTATCAATGAGCAGTTCATC. Translated: CASSWGTSGVINEQFI.

This clonotype showed up just a few times. This chain links TRBV10-3 with TRBJ1-2; D gene uncertain. Germline lookup yields CDR1 ENHRY and CDR2 SYGVKD. This CDR3 spans 15 amino acids. The germline V and J ends were trimmed by 2 bases and 0 bases, with 10 bases remaining between them. The DNA for the CDR3 is TGTGCCATCAGTGAGAATGCAGTTACTAACTATGGCTACACCTTC. It specifies CAISENAVTNYGYTF.

V usage is TRBV9 and J usage is TRBJ2-2; 8 nucleotides match TRBD2. V trimming: 0 bases; J trimming: 2 bases; junction bases outside the gene matches: 6. The CDR3 has 17 residues. The V gene's germline CDR1 is SGDLS and CDR2 YYNGEE. The CDR3 protein is CASSVVSGGLNTGELFF. Here the CDR3 DNA reads TGTGCCAGCAGCGTAGTGAGCGGGGGCCTTAACACCGGGGAGCTGTTTTTT.